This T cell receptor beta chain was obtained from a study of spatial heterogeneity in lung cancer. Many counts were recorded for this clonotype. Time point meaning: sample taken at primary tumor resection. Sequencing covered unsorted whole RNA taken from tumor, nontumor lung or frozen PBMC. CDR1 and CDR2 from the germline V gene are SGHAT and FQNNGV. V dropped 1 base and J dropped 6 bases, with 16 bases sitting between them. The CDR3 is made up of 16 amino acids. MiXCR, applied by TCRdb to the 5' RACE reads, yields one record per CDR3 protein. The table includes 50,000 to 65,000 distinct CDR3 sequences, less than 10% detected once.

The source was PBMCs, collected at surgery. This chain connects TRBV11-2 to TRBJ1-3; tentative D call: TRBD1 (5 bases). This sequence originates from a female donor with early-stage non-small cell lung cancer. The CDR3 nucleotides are TGTGCCAGCAGCTTAGCCCGGACCCTCGGGGCAAACACCATATATTTT. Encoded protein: CASSLARTLGANTIYF.